The rows below give T cell receptor beta chains drawn from one sample of a study of shared clonotypes between healthy human individuals. The repertoire was sequenced with immunoSEQ multiplex PCR; TCRdb's copy has only in-frame clones and lacks some. In the table there are about 610,000 clones, approximately 96% of which are singletons. The sample consisted of naive CD8+ T cells sorted from blood. The receptors stem from a woman in her 30s in good health. The CDR3 runs from the conserved cysteine through the conserved F or W. The D gene is left open where the match is weak. Part of the rows lack a size; the others show once, few, many or a class for expanded clones.

D gene	V gene	clone size	J gene	CDR3 protein	CDR3 DNA
-	TRBV28	-	TRBJ2-3	CASSLLVGSTDTQYF	TGTGCCAGCAGTTTATTGGTGGGGAGCACAGATACGCAGTATTTT
TRBD2	TRBV19	-	TRBJ2-7	CASSPREGLYEQYF	TGTGCCAGTAGCCCTCGGGAGGGTCTCTACGAGCAGTACTTC
TRBD1	TRBV30	-	TRBJ1-5	CAWRDRGHQPQHF	TGTGCCTGGAGGGACAGGGGGCATCAGCCCCAGCATTTT
-	TRBV29-1	-	TRBJ2-1	CSVEDPVAGGGGHEQFF	TGCAGCGTTGAAGATCCGGTCGCAGGGGGCGGGGGCCATGAGCAGTTCTTC
-	TRBV19	-	TRBJ1-5	CASTPAQGFNQPQHF	TGTGCCAGTACCCCCGCCCAGGGCTTCAATCAGCCCCAGCATTTT
TRBD1	TRBV28	-	TRBJ2-7	CASSVQPGQGFEQYF	TGTGCCAGCAGTGTACAGCCGGGACAGGGGTTCGAGCAGTACTTC
-	TRBV19	-	TRBJ2-7	CASSLTGSYEQYF	TGTGCCAGTAGTCTGACCGGTTCCTACGAGCAGTACTTC
TRBD2	TRBV19	-	TRBJ2-7	CASSMGLADFYEQYF	TGTGCCAGTAGTATGGGACTAGCGGATTTCTACGAGCAGTACTTC
TRBD1	TRBV19	-	TRBJ1-1	CASREGAYTEAFF	TGTGCCAGTAGGGAGGGGGCGTACACTGAAGCTTTCTTT
-	TRBV2	-	TRBJ1-4	CASIPSGANEKLFF	TGTGCCAGCATCCCCAGTGGGGCTAATGAAAAACTGTTTTTT
-	TRBV27	-	TRBJ2-3	CASSTGPDTQYF	TGTGCCAGCAGCACGGGACCAGATACGCAGTATTTT
TRBD2	TRBV27	-	TRBJ2-3	CASSVVAGGGPGTDTQYF	TGTGCCAGCAGTGTGGTAGCGGGAGGGGGGCCTGGGACAGATACGCAGTATTTT
TRBD1	TRBV6-6	-	TRBJ2-2	CASSGSQGAGELFF	TGTGCCAGCAGTGGTAGTCAGGGGGCCGGGGAGCTGTTTTTT
-	TRBV27	once	TRBJ2-7	CASSFGSATGASEQYF	TGTGCCAGCAGTTTTGGCAGCGCTACGGGGGCTTCCGAGCAGTACTTC
-	TRBV27	-	TRBJ2-2	CASSSAGWAGLMPEELFF	TGTGCCAGCAGTTCGGCCGGCTGGGCGGGCTTGATGCCGGAGGAGCTGTTTTTT
TRBD2	TRBV4-1	-	TRBJ2-1	CASSQDTELAGGTQGEQFF	TGCGCCAGCAGCCAAGATACAGAGCTAGCGGGAGGGACGCAGGGTGAGCAGTTCTTC
-	TRBV6-1	-	TRBJ1-2	CASSETGVVYYGYTF	TGTGCCAGCAGTGAAACCGGGGTGGTTTACTATGGCTACACCTTC
-	TRBV21-1	once	TRBJ2-3	CASSKVERGGTDTQYF	TGTGCCAGCAGCAAAGTCGAGCGGGGTGGCACAGATACGCAGTATTTT
TRBD1	TRBV2	once	TRBJ1-2	CASSEGQGAGYGYTF	TGTGCCAGCAGTGAGGGACAGGGGGCCGGGTATGGCTACACCTTC
-	TRBV6-5	-	TRBJ2-3	CASSYTITGLPDTQYF	TGTGCCAGCAGTTACACAATAACTGGGCTCCCCGATACGCAGTATTTT
TRBD2	TRBV12-5	-	TRBJ2-3	CASWASGSTDTQYF	TGTGCCTCTTGGGCCAGCGGGAGTACAGATACGCAGTATTTT
TRBD2	TRBV5-6	-	TRBJ2-3	CASSYTSGSSSTQYF	TGTGCCAGCAGCTACACTAGCGGGAGCTCCTCTACGCAGTATTTT
TRBD2	TRBV4-1	-	TRBJ2-1	CASSQDWREDNEQFF	TGCGCCAGCAGCCAAGATTGGCGGGAGGACAATGAGCAGTTCTTC
-	TRBV27	-	TRBJ2-7	CASRNLRGGFEQYF	TGTGCCAGCCGAAACCTACGGGGTGGATTCGAGCAGTACTTC
-	TRBV15	-	TRBJ2-7	CATSRARGLGNEQYF	TGTGCCACCAGCAGAGCTAGGGGTCTCGGGAACGAGCAGTACTTC
TRBD1	TRBV27	-	TRBJ2-7	CASNSGTGGRLYEQYF	TGTGCCAGCAATTCCGGGACAGGGGGCCGGCTTTACGAGCAGTACTTC
-	TRBV5-1	-	TRBJ2-3	CASSLVWGARTDTQYF	TGCGCCAGCAGCTTGGTCTGGGGGGCGCGCACAGATACGCAGTATTTT
TRBD2	TRBV4-1	-	TRBJ2-2	CASSQDRAGSGELFF	TGCGCCAGCAGCCAAGATCGAGCGGGGTCCGGGGAGCTGTTTTTT
TRBD2	TRBV7-9	-	TRBJ2-7	CASSPGTSGTYEQYF	TGTGCCAGCAGCCCAGGGACTAGCGGGACCTACGAGCAGTACTTC
TRBD1	TRBV9	few	TRBJ1-2	CASSGLTGARGYGYTF	TGTGCCAGCAGCGGCCTAACAGGGGCCCGCGGCTATGGCTACACCTTC
TRBD2	TRBV2	-	TRBJ2-7	CASTLWTSGPTYEQYF	TGTGCCAGCACTCTCTGGACTAGCGGGCCGACCTACGAGCAGTACTTC
-	TRBV28	once	TRBJ2-3	CASAGLRGADTQYF	TGTGCCAGCGCGGGACTCCGAGGGGCAGATACGCAGTATTTT
TRBD1	TRBV5-1	-	TRBJ2-1	CASRPQGSPTNEQFF	TGCGCCAGCAGACCACAGGGGAGTCCCACTAATGAGCAGTTCTTC
TRBD2	TRBV11-2	-	TRBJ2-1	CASSPRTSGSSVEQFF	TGTGCCAGCAGCCCGCGGACTAGCGGGAGCTCGGTTGAGCAGTTCTTC
-	TRBV16	-	TRBJ1-1	CASSQYRDLKAGTEAFF	TGTGCCAGCAGCCAATATCGGGATTTGAAGGCGGGCACTGAAGCTTTCTTT
-	TRBV4-2	-	TRBJ2-7	CASSHRYGDNEQYF	TGTGCCAGCAGCCACCGGTATGGAGACAACGAGCAGTACTTC
-	TRBV25-1	-	TRBJ1-2	CASSLGQLYGYTF	TGTGCCAGCAGCCTCGGACAGCTTTATGGCTACACCTTC
-	TRBV4-1	-	TRBJ1-4	CASSQVPGKNEKLFF	TGCGCCAGCAGCCAAGTTCCCGGTAAAAATGAAAAACTGTTTTTT
TRBD1	TRBV16	-	TRBJ2-1	CASSPDRVYNEQFF	TGTGCCAGCAGCCCGGACAGGGTCTACAATGAGCAGTTCTTC
TRBD2	TRBV27	-	TRBJ2-1	CASSPNPGLAGGSLYNEQFF	TGTGCCAGCAGTCCCAATCCGGGACTAGCGGGAGGGTCCCTCTACAATGAGCAGTTCTTC
-	TRBV13	once	TRBJ2-5	CASSPTGQDSGRQETQYF	TGTGCCAGCAGCCCTACAGGACAAGACAGTGGACGCCAAGAGACCCAGTACTTC
TRBD2	TRBV28	once	TRBJ2-5	CASSPFVGTSGRETQYF	TGTGCCAGCAGCCCCTTCGTCGGGACTAGCGGGAGAGAGACCCAGTACTTC
-	TRBV27	-	TRBJ2-1	CASSFFGRSSYNEQFF	TGTGCCAGCAGTTTTTTCGGGCGAAGCTCCTACAATGAGCAGTTCTTC
TRBD1	TRBV4-2	once	TRBJ1-1	CASRPQGMNTEAFF	TGTGCCAGCAGACCACAGGGGATGAACACTGAAGCTTTCTTT
-	TRBV4-2	-	TRBJ2-1	CASSQDEQDLNEQFF	TGTGCCAGCAGCCAAGATGAACAGGACCTGAATGAGCAGTTCTTC
TRBD2	TRBV28	-	TRBJ2-7	CASSFWGSGTTYEQYF	TGTGCCAGCAGTTTTTGGGGAAGCGGGACCACGTACGAGCAGTACTTC
TRBD1	TRBV28	-	TRBJ1-1	CASSLRGGNTEAFF	TGTGCCAGCAGCCTCAGGGGGGGAAACACTGAAGCTTTCTTT
-	TRBV4-1	-	TRBJ2-3	CASSQTSGTGGTQYF	TGCGCCAGCAGCCAAACCTCCGGGACCGGAGGAACGCAGTATTTT
-	TRBV27	-	TRBJ2-7	CASSPIDEVYEQYF	TGTGCCAGCAGTCCTATAGATGAGGTTTACGAGCAGTACTTC
-	TRBV29-1	-	TRBJ1-2	CSVVGRNRYGYTF	TGCAGCGTTGTAGGGCGCAACCGCTATGGCTACACCTTC
TRBD1	TRBV28	-	TRBJ2-1	CASSFPGTGPYNEQFF	TGTGCCAGCAGTTTCCCCGGGACAGGGCCTTACAATGAGCAGTTCTTC